The sequence of this TCR beta chain was determined in a study of cytotoxic CD8 clonotypes in ibrutinib-treated CLL. Across the study: Specimens for response were gathered following a median about twelve months of therapy, spanning 6 to 36.

TCRdb keeps only in-frame clones here, not all; method: immunoSEQ multiplex PCR. The sample has approximately 160,000 clones; roughly 88% are singletons. Whole-study findings and limits: Before falling back toward baseline at progression, clonality had risen at the time of ibrutinib response. Progressing patients had sampling times that differed from those of sustained-remission patients.

As concerns this clone: Its antigen is still unknown.

Germline CDR1 LGHNA, CDR2 YSLEER. CDR3 length: 16 residues. Trimming stripped 10 bases from V and 4 bases from J, with 23 bases between. The TCR beta libraries used around 2 micrograms of genomic DNA that came from cryopreserved PBMCs. Specimen: PBMCs, collected at disease progression, from a patient treated with ibrutinib. The V and J genes are TRBV4-3 and TRBJ1-3, with D possibly TRBD1 on 5 matching bases. This receptor was identified in a human donor with chronic lymphocytic leukemia. For the CDR3, the DNA is TGCGCCAACGAAACAGAGGACATTTACCTGGGAAACACCATATATTTT. Protein sequence: CANETEDIYLGNTIYF.